This T cell receptor (beta chain) derives from a study of regulatory T cells in long-lasting Graves disease. Study information: Disease was considered persistent Graves' disease after over 5 years of antithyroid drugs (with positive TSH receptor antibodies). Overall study findings and caveats: Not thyroid tissue but only peripheral blood was studied.

With respect to this clonotype: Its antigen is unknown.

Time point here: persistent/refractory GD, antithyroid drugs over 5 years with positive TRAb. Making the TCR library involved RNA that had been extracted from PBMCs. Collection of peripheral blood (roughly 9.7 milliliters) was done using EDTA tubes. The TCR beta library used iRepertoire HTBI primers with Arm-PCR amplification of CDR3. TCRdb used MiXCR to reprocess the multiplex PCR reads, holding one entry per CDR3 protein. The data show around 500,000 distinct CDR3 sequences, with 20% to 25% seen just once and 7.8% held by the top ten. V trimming: 2 bases; J trimming: 3 bases; junction bases outside the gene matches: 3. This CDR3 region has 14 residues. Germline loops: CDR1 ENHRY, CDR2 SYGVKD.

The V gene is TRBV10-3, the J gene TRBJ1-2; 7 bases are a match to TRBD1. This sample comprised peripheral blood mononuclear cells (PBMCs), obtained when the disease was refractory, from a patient treated with antithyroid drugs. This clonotype originated in a female donor with Graves disease. The CDR3 is CAISEGGQYYGYTF. The CDR3 DNA follows: TGTGCCATCAGTGAGGGGGGACAGTACTATGGCTACACCTTC.